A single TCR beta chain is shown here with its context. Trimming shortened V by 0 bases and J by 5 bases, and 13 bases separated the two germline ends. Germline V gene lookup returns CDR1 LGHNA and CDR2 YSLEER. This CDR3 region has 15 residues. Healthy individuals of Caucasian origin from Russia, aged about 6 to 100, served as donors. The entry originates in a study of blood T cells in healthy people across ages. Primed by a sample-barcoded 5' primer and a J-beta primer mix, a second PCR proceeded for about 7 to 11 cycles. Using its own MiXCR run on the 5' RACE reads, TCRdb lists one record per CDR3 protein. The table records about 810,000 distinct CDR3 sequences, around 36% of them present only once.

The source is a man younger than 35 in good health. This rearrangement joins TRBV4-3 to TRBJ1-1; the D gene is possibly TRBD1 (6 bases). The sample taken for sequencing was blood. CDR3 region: CASSQESGVETEAFF. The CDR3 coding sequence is TGCGCCAGCAGCCAAGAGTCAGGGGTAGAAACTGAAGCTTTCTTT.